This TCR beta chain was sequenced for a study of cytomegalovirus exposure and HLA in healthy donors. Vbeta (60) and Jbeta (13) primers were used in the PCR. Produced via immunoSEQ multiplex PCR; TCRdb's table is partial and in-frame only. In all, the sample yields 150,000 or so clones. This CDR3 spans 16 amino acids. With V trimmed by 6 bases and J by 2 bases, 6 bases remained unmatched. The germline CDR1 and CDR2 sequences are ENHRY and SYGVKD. The chain couples TRBV10-3 to TRBJ2-3; the match to TRBD2 covers 12 bases. The source is a woman aged 60-70 years in good health and CMV-seronegative. The sequencing sample was made of PBMCs. The CDR3 loop is CAISTTSGRTTDTQYF. CDR3 sequence (DNA): TGTGCCATCAGCACAACTAGCGGGAGGACCACAGATACGCAGTATTTT.